Listed here are 24 T cell receptor beta chains from one sample, sequenced in a study of T cell responses to AZD1222 COVID-19 vaccine. Using immunoSEQ multiplex PCR, the repertoire was profiled, and TCRdb retains in-frame clones only, with some absent. The sample has about 96,000 clones, under 95% seen once. Sequenced material: peripheral blood, taken on day 0 of MenACWY control vaccination. These receptors were obtained from an adult in good health.

J is TRBJ1-4 and V is TRBV5-1, with D possibly TRBD1 on 6 matching bases. Per the germline V gene, CDR1 is SGHRS and CDR2 is YFSETQ. Deletions cut 0 bases from V and 3 bases from J, with 18 bases between. This CDR3 comprises 18 residues. CDR3 protein: CASSLVGTGYSANEKLFF. The CDR3 nucleotides are TGCGCCAGCAGCTTGGTCGGCACAGGGTACTCCGCTAATGAAAAACTGTTTTTT.

The chain links TRBV21-1 to TRBJ2-7; the table's D call, TRBD2, has no DNA check behind it. TRBV21-1 is labeled a pseudogene. The CDR3 totals 13 residues. CDR3 coding DNA: TGTGCCAGCAGCAAAGTACTAGCCGGCGAGCAGTACTTC. Its protein is CASSKVLAGEQYF.

The sample holds a few counts of this clone. V is TRBV24-1 and J is TRBJ1-5; D perhaps matches TRBD1 (6 bases). The germline V gene encodes CDR1 KGHDR and CDR2 SFDVKD. The CDR3 runs to 14 residues. V was cut by 3 bases and J by 7 bases, with 12 bases left in between. The CDR3 reads CATSDVGGWQPQHF. The DNA for the CDR3 is TGTGCCACCAGTGATGTAGGGGGATGGCAGCCCCAGCATTTT.

The V and J genes are TRBV6-5 and TRBJ1-5; D unresolved. Trimming shortened V by 8 bases and J by 1 base, and 9 bases separated the two germline ends. The CDR3 runs to 13 residues. The germline CDR1 and CDR2 sequences are MNHEY and SVGAGI. CDR3 sequence: CASSEVSNQPQHF. CDR3 nucleotides: TGTGCCAGCTCGGAGGTGAGCAATCAGCCCCAGCATTTT.

The V and J genes are TRBV28 and TRBJ2-1, with 9 nucleotides matching TRBD2. Losses at the gene ends were 5 bases for V and 5 bases for J; bases not matched to a gene: 4. In germline, CDR1 is MDHEN, CDR2 SYDVKM. CDR3 length: 14 amino acids. CDR3 sequence: CASSGASGDNEQFF. CDR3 coding DNA: TGTGCCAGCAGTGGGGCTAGCGGGGACAATGAGCAGTTCTTC.

The chain couples TRBV19 to TRBJ2-2, with D perhaps TRBD1 (6 bases). This CDR3 is built from 19 residues. Trimming shortened V by 4 bases and J by 2 bases, and 23 bases separated the two germline ends. Germline CDR1 LNHDA, CDR2 SQIVND (reference sequence). CDR3 sequence: CASSTDPFSGTSNTGELFF. For the CDR3, the DNA is TGTGCCAGTAGTACGGACCCGTTTTCGGGGACATCAAACACCGGGGAGCTGTTTTTT.

The chain is built from TRBV27 and TRBJ1-2, with 7 bases identical to TRBD1. CDR3 length equals 13 residues. V was pared by 6 bases and J by 4 bases, with 5 bases of the junction left unmatched. Germline V gene sequence: CDR1 MNHEY, CDR2 SMNVEV (reference sequence). In DNA form, the CDR3 reads TGTGCCAGCAGCCAGGGACAGCTCTATGGCTACACCTTC. Residues: CASSQGQLYGYTF.

The V gene is TRBV28, the J gene TRBJ2-5; TRBD1 matches 7 bases. Unmatched junction bases numbered 11, after V lost 5 bases and J lost 2 bases. Germline values: CDR1 MDHEN, CDR2 SYDVKM. This CDR3 has 16 amino acids. The CDR3 DNA follows: TGTGCCAGCAGTCCTTGGCGAGACAGGGAACAAGAGACCCAGTACTTC. Its translation: CASSPWRDREQETQYF.

V is TRBV5-6 and J is TRBJ1-4; the match to TRBD1 covers 7 bases. The CDR3 loop spans 14 amino acids. CDR1 is SGHDT, CDR2 YYEEEE, per germline. V lost 4 bases, J lost 6 bases, and 6 bases stayed unmatched. The CDR3 DNA follows: TGTGCCAGCAGCAGAGGGGGCGCGGATGAAAAACTGTTTTTT. Translated: CASSRGGADEKLFF. Looking up the rest from reference TRBV5-6 and TRBJ1-4 gives the full variable domain: DAGVTQSPTHLIKTRGQQVTLRCSPKSGHDTVSWYQQALGQGPQFIFQYYEEEERQRGNFPDRFSGHQFPNYSSELNVNALLLGDSALYLCASSRGGADEKLFFGSGTQLSVL.

As for this clone: A junction end diverges from the germline sequence, so it may reflect a read error. The chain employs TRBV3-1 (or the pseudogene TRBV3-2) and TRBJ1-2; no firm D call. Germline assignment: CDR1 LGHDT and CDR2 YNNKEL (reference sequence). The CDR3 covers 8 residues. The CDR3 nucleotides are TGTGCCAGCGTACGGAGCCCCTTC. This translates into CASVRSPF.

This clone was found a few times. The chain employs TRBV28 and TRBJ1-1, with D possibly matching TRBD1 (5 bases). CDR1 is MDHEN and CDR2 is SYDVKM in the germline V gene. The CDR3 has 12 residues. The V gene lost 8 bases and the J gene lost 5 bases, with 12 bases spanning the gap. DNA of the CDR3: TGTGCCAGCGTGGGGCTGAGGACTGAAGCTTTCTTT. It translates to CASVGLRTEAFF. Using reference TRBV28 and TRBJ1-1 for the parts outside the CDR3, the full variable domain is DVKVTQSSRYLVKRTGEKVFLECVQDMDHENMFWYRQDPGLGLRLIYFSYDVKMKEKGDIPEGYSVSREKKERFSLILESASTNQTSMYLCASVGLRTEAFFGQGTRLTVV.

The rearrangement links TRBV5-1 to TRBJ1-1, with D maybe TRBD1 (6 bases). There are 16 residues in the CDR3. V was shortened by 5 bases and J by 1 base, with 18 bases between the two germline ends. From germline, CDR1 is SGHRS and CDR2 YFSETQ. CDR3 sequence reads: CASRGGGGQTNTEAFF. DNA for the CDR3: TGCGCCAGCAGAGGTGGAGGGGGACAAACGAACACTGAAGCTTTCTTT.

The J gene is TRBJ2-7, the V gene TRBV28, with D possibly being TRBD2 (6 bases). Between the trimmed V and J ends, which lost 6 bases and 2 bases, there was a span of 17 bases. This CDR3 is 15 amino acids long. CDR1 and CDR2 from the germline V gene are MDHEN and SYDVKM. CDR3 nucleotides: TGTGCCAGCAGCACAACCGGGACGGGAGCCTACGAGCAGTACTTC. Translation: CASSTTGTGAYEQYF.

The V gene is TRBV28, the J gene TRBJ1-5; D is uncertain. Per the germline V gene, CDR1 is MDHEN and CDR2 is SYDVKM. Trimming took off 6 bases at V and 4 bases at J, with 13 bases between the two ends. The CDR3 spans 14 residues. This CDR3 reads CASRDSRLNQPQHF. The DNA for the CDR3 is TGTGCCAGCAGAGACTCCCGCCTAAATCAGCCCCAGCATTTT.

The CDR3 reads CASRVGVSNQPQHF. The CDR3 region has the DNA TGTGCCAGCAGGGTGGGGGTTAGCAATCAGCCCCAGCATTTT. This rearrangement joins TRBV27 to TRBJ1-5, with D maybe TRBD1 (5 bases). Trimming took 6 bases from V and 0 from J, leaving 9 bases between them. The germline V gene has CDR1 MNHEY and CDR2 SMNVEV (reference sequence). This CDR3 comprises 14 residues.

The chain employs TRBV29-1 and TRBJ1-2, with 7 bases aligning to TRBD1. The CDR3 contains 12 residues. Germline trimming cut 3 bases from V and 3 bases from J; bases unmatched to any gene: 1. Germline loops: CDR1 SQVTM, CDR2 ANQGSEA. This CDR3 reads CSVDTGDYGYTF. CDR3 coding DNA: TGCAGCGTTGACACAGGGGACTATGGCTACACCTTC.

This chain connects TRBV14 to TRBJ2-5; TRBD1 aligns across 7 bases. CDR1 and CDR2 (germline): SGHDN, FVKESK. There are 14 residues in the CDR3. Trimming at V came to 4 bases and at J to 1 base, leaving 3 bases not matched to a gene. The CDR3 DNA reads TGTGCCAGCAGCCGGGACAGCTCCCAAGAGACCCAGTACTTC. Translated, it gives CASSRDSSQETQYF.

V is TRBV28 and J is TRBJ2-5, with TRBD2 as a possible D gene (6 bases). Per germline, CDR1 MDHEN and CDR2 SYDVKM. V dropped 6 bases and J dropped 3 bases, with 17 bases sitting between them. The CDR3 extends over 15 amino acids. CDR3 in amino acids: CASSHPRDFKETQYF. The CDR3 DNA reads TGTGCCAGCAGCCACCCCCGGGACTTTAAAGAGACCCAGTACTTC. The entire variable domain, with the rest obtained from reference TRBV28 and TRBJ2-5, is as follows: DVKVTQSSRYLVKRTGEKVFLECVQDMDHENMFWYRQDPGLGLRLIYFSYDVKMKEKGDIPEGYSVSREKKERFSLILESASTNQTSMYLCASSHPRDFKETQYFGPGTRLLVL.

The chain uses TRBV6-2 or TRBV6-3 and TRBJ2-2; perhaps TRBD1 as D (6 bases). The CDR3 loop spans 14 amino acids. The V end was cut by 4 bases, the J end by 6 bases, with 12 bases between. CDR1 and CDR2 from the germline V gene are MNHEY and SVGEGT. DNA for the CDR3: TGTGCCAGCAGTTTGCAGGGGCAGGCCGGGGAGCTGTTTTTT. Translating gives CASSLQGQAGELFF.

The chain joins TRBV6-5 to TRBJ1-4; D unresolved. The CDR3 covers 15 residues. With 6 bases removed from V and 4 bases from J, the gap between germline ends came to 15 bases. Germline V CDR1 and CDR2: MNHEY, SVGAGI. This CDR3 reads CASRRRNNNNEKLFF. The DNA for the CDR3 is TGTGCCAGCAGGAGGCGGAACAACAATAATGAAAAACTGTTTTTT.

This chain connects TRBV5-1 to TRBJ1-1; D might be TRBD1 (5 bases). The CDR3 length is 14 residues. Looked up from germline, CDR1 is SGHRS and CDR2 is YFSETQ. The germline V and J ends were trimmed by 2 bases and 0 bases, with 8 bases remaining between them. CDR3 sequence reads: CASSLDSLNTEAFF. DNA of the CDR3: TGCGCCAGCAGCTTAGACAGTCTGAACACTGAAGCTTTCTTT. The full variable domain, in which reference TRBV5-1 and TRBJ1-1 provide the parts outside the CDR3, is KAGVTQTPRYLIKTRGQQVTLSCSPISGHRSVSWYQQTPGQGLQFLFEYFSETQRNKGNFPGRFSGRQFSNSRSEMNVSTLELGDSALYLCASSLDSLNTEAFFGQGTRLTVV.

This sequence joins TRBV18 and TRBJ2-7; tentative D call: TRBD1 (5 bases). The CDR3 is 15 amino acids. Germline CDR1 and CDR2: KGHSH and LQKENI. V gave up 0 bases and J gave up 2 bases, with 11 bases separating them. The CDR3 nucleotides read TGTGCCAGCTCACCACCGGGGCGGCCCGCCTACGAGCAGTACTTC. Translation gives CASSPPGRPAYEQYF.

V usage is TRBV12-3 or TRBV12-4 and J usage is TRBJ1-1; D remains ambiguous. V was clipped by 2 bases and J by 11 bases, with 12 bases between them. This CDR3 spans 12 amino acids. The CDR3 reads CASSLSLRAAFF. The CDR3 DNA is TGTGCCAGCAGTTTAAGCTTAAGGGCCGCTTTCTTT.

V usage is TRBV19 and J usage is TRBJ1-3; 8 positions match TRBD1. This CDR3 region has 17 residues. From germline, CDR1 is LNHDA and CDR2 SQIVND (reference sequence). The V gene end was trimmed by 5 bases and the J gene end by 2 bases; junction bases not matched to a gene: 11. Here the CDR3 reads CASSSGQGVGAGNTIYF. In nucleotides, the CDR3 is TGTGCCAGTAGTTCCGGACAGGGAGTCGGAGCTGGAAACACCATATATTTT.